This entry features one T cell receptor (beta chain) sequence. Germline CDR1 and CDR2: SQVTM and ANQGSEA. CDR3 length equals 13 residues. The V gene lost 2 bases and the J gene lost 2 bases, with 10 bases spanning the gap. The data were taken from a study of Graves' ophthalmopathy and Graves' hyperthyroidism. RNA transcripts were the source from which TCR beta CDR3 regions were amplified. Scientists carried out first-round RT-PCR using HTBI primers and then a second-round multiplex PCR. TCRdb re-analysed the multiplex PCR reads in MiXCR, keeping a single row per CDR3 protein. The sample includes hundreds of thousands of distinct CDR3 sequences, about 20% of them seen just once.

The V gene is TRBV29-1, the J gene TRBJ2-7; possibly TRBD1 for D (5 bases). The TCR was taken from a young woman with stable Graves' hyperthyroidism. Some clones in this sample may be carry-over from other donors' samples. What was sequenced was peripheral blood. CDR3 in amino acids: CSVELQAPYEQYF. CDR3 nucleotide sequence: TGCAGCGTTGAACTACAGGCCCCCTACGAGCAGTACTTC.